Listed here are 30 T cell receptor beta chains from one sample, sequenced in a study of shared clonotypes between healthy human individuals. Sequenced by immunoSEQ multiplex PCR; TCRdb stores in-frame clones only, minus some. The table has about 710,000 clones, over 60% seen once; the top ten hold about 1.7%. Sequenced: memory CD4+ T cells sorted from blood. The subset: CD45RA-negative fraction. The receptor set was obtained from a woman in her 30s in good health.

The chain joins TRBV2 to TRBJ2-7; no definite D call. Deletions cut 7 bases from V and 4 bases from J, with 14 bases between. Germline loops: CDR1 SNHLY, CDR2 FYNNEI. This CDR3 contains 13 residues. The CDR3 loop is CASKRPGMYEQYF. Here the CDR3 DNA reads TGTGCCAGCAAGAGGCCAGGAATGTACGAGCAGTACTTC.

Worth noting for this clone: Different DNA sequences within this sample yield the same CDR3. This chain uses TRBV6-1 with TRBJ2-7; D assignment may be TRBD1 or TRBD2 (5 bases each). Germline V gives CDR1 MNHNS, CDR2 SASEGT. CDR3 size: 11 residues. Trimming left V 4 bases short and J 4 bases short, with 5 bases between. CDR3 residues: CASSGGYEQYF. The CDR3 DNA reads TGTGCCAGCAGTGGGGGGTACGAGCAGTACTTC.

A remark on this clone: With a far larger clone one base away, a read error is the likely cause. The sample carries other DNA sequences with the same CDR3. The rearrangement joins TRBV5-1 to TRBJ2-7; maybe TRBD2 (6 bases). V lost 0 bases to trimming and J lost 0 bases, with 7 bases between them. CDR3 length: 14 residues. Per germline, CDR1 SGHRS and CDR2 YFSETQ. For the CDR3, the DNA is TGCGCCAGCAGCTTGGCCGGGAGCTCCTACGAGCAGTACTTC. It codes for CASSLAGSSYEQYF.

This clone was detected only once. The same CDR3 also results from other DNA sequences found in this sample. The rearrangement uses TRBV18 and TRBJ1-1; D remains unclear. This CDR3 has 13 residues. Germline values: CDR1 KGHSH, CDR2 LQKENI. Between the trimmed V and J ends, which lost 3 bases and 2 bases, there was a span of 7 bases. The CDR3 loop reads CASSPAANTEAFF. DNA for the CDR3: TGTGCCAGCTCACCGGCCGCCAACACTGAAGCTTTCTTT.

This clone was observed at least ten times. This chain links TRBV7-9 with TRBJ2-3; D is uncertain. Per the germline V gene, CDR1 is SEHNR and CDR2 is FQNEAQ (reference sequence). Between the trimmed V and J ends, which lost 5 bases and 6 bases, there was a span of 12 bases. The CDR3 totals 13 residues. CDR3 region: CASSTYVVDTQYF. CDR3 sequence (DNA): TGTGCCAGCAGCACATACGTGGTGGATACGCAGTATTTT.

V gene TRBV28 combines with J gene TRBJ1-1; TRBD1 is a possible D gene (5 bases). V dropped 7 bases and J dropped 1 base, with 10 bases sitting between them. This CDR3 has 13 amino acids. In germline, CDR1 is MDHEN, CDR2 SYDVKM. CDR3 DNA: TGTGCCAGCATCCAGGGCCCGAACACTGAAGCTTTCTTT. This translates into CASIQGPNTEAFF.

This chain connects TRBV20-1 to TRBJ2-3; tentative D call: TRBD1 (5 bases). This CDR3 has 11 amino acids. The V and J ends lost 6 bases and 6 bases respectively, with 10 bases between them. Germline CDR1 is DFQATT and CDR2 is SNEGSKA (reference sequence). The CDR3 region is CSATSGDTQYF. CDR3 DNA: TGCAGTGCCACTTCAGGGGATACGCAGTATTTT.

The CDR3 bases are TGCAGCGTTGGCCACACCGACAAAAACATTCAGTACTTC. Its translation is CSVGHTDKNIQYF. The chain joins TRBV29-1 to TRBJ2-4; D remains unclear. Trimming cost V 4 bases and J 3 bases, with 10 bases left between them. The germline V gene encodes CDR1 SQVTM and CDR2 ANQGSEA. The CDR3 consists of 13 residues.

V is TRBV6-1 and J is TRBJ1-2; perhaps TRBD1 as D (5 bases). The germline V and J ends were trimmed by 5 bases and 2 bases, with 15 bases remaining between them. The CDR3 loop spans 15 amino acids. Germline values: CDR1 MNHNS, CDR2 SASEGT. The CDR3: CASSIRVGVNYGYTF. The CDR3 bases are TGTGCCAGCAGTATCAGGGTAGGGGTGAACTATGGCTACACCTTC.

The rearrangement joins TRBV10-2 to TRBJ1-5; D not resolved. Trimming cost V 7 bases and J 11 bases, with 21 bases left between them. Germline CDR1 WSHSY, CDR2 SAAADI. There are 14 residues in the CDR3. CDR3 loop: CASTPGIQFGAQHF. The DNA for the CDR3 is TGCGCCAGCACCCCCGGGATCCAGTTTGGGGCCCAGCATTTT.

The chain employs TRBV2 and TRBJ1-2; the match to TRBD1 covers 8 bases. Germline V lookup: CDR1 SNHLY, CDR2 FYNNEI. This CDR3 is 14 amino acids long. The J segment lost 3 bases and the V segment lost 2 bases, leaving 2 bases of the junction unmatched. CDR3 protein: CASSEQGADYGYTF. The CDR3 DNA follows: TGTGCCAGCAGTGAACAGGGGGCGGACTATGGCTACACCTTC.

The V and J genes are TRBV4-1 and TRBJ2-1; D is possibly TRBD2 (6 bases). V lost 1 base and J 7 bases, leaving 17 bases between the germline ends. Germline-derived CDR1 and CDR2 are MGHRA and YSYEKL. The CDR3 consists of 16 residues. CDR3 nucleotide sequence: TGCGCCAGCAGCCAAGTTTCGGGGGATCTTTGGAATGAGCAGTTCTTC. This codes for CASSQVSGDLWNEQFF.

The chain has TRBV19 and TRBJ2-2; D is perhaps TRBD1 (7 bases). V was pared by 7 bases and J by 5 bases, with 14 bases between. CDR3 size: 14 residues. Germline V CDR1 and CDR2: LNHDA, SQIVND (reference sequence). The CDR3 DNA is TGTGCCAGTAAGGCGGGGACAGCTACCGGGGAGCTGTTTTTT. Translated: CASKAGTATGELFF.

This clone was recorded many times. The CDR3 is CAWSVLWESGANVLTF. Here the CDR3 DNA reads TGTGCCTGGAGTGTACTCTGGGAATCTGGGGCCAACGTCCTGACTTTC. The chain employs TRBV30 and TRBJ2-6; D not resolved. This CDR3 is 16 amino acids long. With 0 bases removed from V and 1 base from J, the gap between germline ends came to 10 bases. Germline lookup yields CDR1 GTSNPN and CDR2 SVGIG (reference sequence). Complete variable domain (other parts from reference TRBV30 and TRBJ2-6): SQTIHQWPATLVQPVGSPLSLECTVEGTSNPNLYWYRQAAGRGLQLLFYSVGIGQISSEVPQNLSASRPQDRQFILSSKKLLLSDSGFYLCAWSVLWESGANVLTFGAGSRLTVL.

Regarding this clone: Other DNA sequences in this sample translate to the same CDR3. This chain links TRBV7-2 with TRBJ2-5; 8 bases map to TRBD1. V gave up 4 bases and J gave up 4 bases; unmatched junction bases: 2. The length of the CDR3 is 13 residues. In germline, CDR1 is SGHTA, CDR2 FQGNSA. CDR3 sequence (DNA): TGTGCCAGCAGCTCTGACAGGGGAGAGACCCAGTACTTC. It codes for CASSSDRGETQYF.

The chain has TRBV6-1 and TRBJ1-2; TRBD1 is a possible D gene (6 bases). The V gene lost 6 bases and the J gene lost 8 bases, with 16 bases spanning the gap. This CDR3 contains 13 residues. Germline V gene sequence: CDR1 MNHNS, CDR2 SASEGT. The CDR3 DNA reads TGTGCCAGCAGCTTATACAGGGAAGGAGGCTACACCTTC. Translation gives CASSLYREGGYTF.

The rearrangement joins TRBV27 to TRBJ2-5; TRBD1 aligns across 7 bases. TRBJ2-7 explains the end of the DNA better; the J call may be wrong. Germline loops: CDR1 MNHEY, CDR2 SMNVEV (reference sequence). The CDR3 is made up of 13 amino acids. CDR3 loop: CASRQTGWDEQYF. Written as DNA, the CDR3 is TGTGCCAGCAGGCAGACAGGGTGGGACGAGCAGTACTTC.

V usage is TRBV7-8 and J usage is TRBJ1-5; the D is unclear. CDR1 is SGHVS, CDR2 FQNEAQ, per germline. V lost 5 bases, J lost 9 bases, and 11 bases lay in between. The CDR3 length is 12 residues. CDR3 protein: CASSRDEGPQHF. DNA for the CDR3: TGTGCCAGCAGCCGTGACGAGGGGCCCCAGCATTTT. Using reference TRBV7-8 and TRBJ1-5 for the parts outside the CDR3, the full variable domain is GAGVSQSPRYKVAKRGQDVALRCDPISGHVSLFWYQQALGQGPEFLTYFQNEAQLDKSGLPSDRFFAERPEGSVSTLKIQRTQQEDSAVYLCASSRDEGPQHFGDGTRLSIL.

The chain uses TRBV27 and TRBJ2-7; 10 nucleotides align to TRBD2. Germline-derived CDR1 and CDR2 are MNHEY and SMNVEV (reference sequence). CDR3 length: 15 amino acids. The V segment lost 0 bases and the J segment 2 bases; nucleotides outside the gene matches: 1. CDR3 in DNA: TGTGCCAGCAGTTTATCTACTAGCGGGACCTACGAGCAGTACTTC. Amino acid sequence: CASSLSTSGTYEQYF.

This clone was seen at least ten times. A junction end diverges from the germline sequence, so it may reflect a read error. J is TRBJ2-2 and V is TRBV13, with 13 bases identical to TRBD2. The CDR3 is 19 amino acids. CDR1 is PRHDT and CDR2 is FYEKMQ in the germline V gene (reference sequence). CDR3 sequence reads: CASSLGLAGEGGGTGELFF. In nucleotides, the CDR3 is TGTGCCAGCAGCCTAGGACTAGCGGGAGAAGGCGGGGGGACCGGGGAGCTGTTTTTT.

The V call is TRBV29-1, the J call TRBJ1-2; maybe TRBD1 (5 bases). The V and J ends lost 0 bases and 2 bases respectively, with 19 bases between them. CDR1 and CDR2 from the germline V gene are SQVTM and ANQGSEA. The CDR3 has 17 residues. CDR3 in DNA: TGCAGCGTTGAAGATAGAATAACGACGACAGTGAACTATGGCTACACCTTC. Translation: CSVEDRITTTVNYGYTF.

J is TRBJ1-4 and V is TRBV5-1, with D perhaps matching TRBD1 (5 bases). CDR1 and CDR2 (germline): SGHRS, YFSETQ. V lost 0 bases and J 3 bases, leaving 9 bases between the germline ends. The CDR3 has 15 residues. DNA of the CDR3: TGCGCCAGCAGCTTGGTCGGGGGACCTAATGAAAAACTGTTTTTT. Translation gives CASSLVGGPNEKLFF.

This sequence joins TRBV10-2 and TRBJ1-1, with D uncertain. Trimming removed 3 bases from V and 0 bases from J, with 5 bases in between. CDR1 is WSHSY and CDR2 is SAAADI in the germline V gene. The CDR3 is made up of 13 amino acids. The chain's CDR3 is CASSDPMNTEAFF. DNA of the CDR3: TGCGCCAGCAGTGACCCGATGAACACTGAAGCTTTCTTT.

The chain links TRBV30 to TRBJ1-1; weak D call: TRBD1 (5 bases). This CDR3 is 12 amino acids long. V was cut by 0 bases and J by 10 bases, with 12 bases left in between. Germline values: CDR1 GTSNPN, CDR2 SVGIG (reference sequence). DNA for the CDR3: TGTGCCTGGAGTGTACTCGGGGGATCAGCTTTCTTT. Protein sequence: CAWSVLGGSAFF.

The J gene is TRBJ2-3, the V gene TRBV30, with D possibly being TRBD2 (5 bases). Trimming cost V 1 base and J 0 bases, with 11 bases left between them. Germline assignment: CDR1 GTSNPN and CDR2 SVGIG (reference sequence). The CDR3 runs 15 residues. The CDR3 DNA is TGTGCCTGGAGTGATTCGGGCGGGAGCACAGATACGCAGTATTTT. Its protein is CAWSDSGGSTDTQYF.

A few counts support this clone. V gene TRBV5-6 combines with J gene TRBJ1-5; no firm D call. Per germline, CDR1 SGHDT and CDR2 YYEEEE. CDR3 length: 13 amino acids. V was shortened by 0 bases and J by 6 bases, with 7 bases between the two germline ends. As DNA, the CDR3 is TGTGCCAGCAGCTTGGCGATAGGTCAGCCCCAGCATTTT. Amino acid sequence: CASSLAIGQPQHF.

Remarks on this clone: A far larger clone is just one base off, so this is likely a read error. This CDR3 is also generated by other DNA sequences in the sample. V gene TRBV5-1 combines with J gene TRBJ2-7; 9 bases map to TRBD1. The germline V gene has CDR1 SGHRS and CDR2 YFSETQ. The CDR3 runs to 16 residues. The CDR3 nucleotides are TGCGCTAGCAGCTTAGCCTCCGGGACAGGGATTTACGAGCAGTACTTC. Translated: CASSLASGTGIYEQYF.

J is TRBJ2-7 and V is TRBV6-5, with D possibly called TRBD1 or TRBD2 (5 bases each). CDR3 size: 15 residues. Germline V gene data show CDR1 as MNHEY and CDR2 as SVGAGI. Trimming took off 0 bases at V and 2 bases at J, with 11 bases between the two ends. The CDR3: CASSYSSQGAYEQYF. CDR3 coding DNA: TGTGCCAGCAGTTACTCGAGTCAGGGAGCCTACGAGCAGTACTTC.

This clone was detected a few times. V is TRBV7-8 and J is TRBJ1-1, with D uncertain. The CDR3 has 14 residues. Deletions cut 3 bases from V and 3 bases from J, with 11 bases between. Per the germline V gene, CDR1 is SGHVS and CDR2 is FQNEAQ. The CDR3 region has the DNA TGTGCCAGCAGCTTCAGAGGGTTGGACACTGAAGCTTTCTTT. Protein: CASSFRGLDTEAFF.

The genes are TRBV7-6 and TRBJ2-7; 7 bases map to TRBD2. Unmatched junction bases numbered 7, after V lost 5 bases and J lost 3 bases. CDR3 size: 14 residues. Per the germline V gene, CDR1 is SGHVS and CDR2 is FNYEAQ. CDR3 sequence: CASSGGVGLYEQYF. CDR3 nucleotides: TGTGCCAGCAGCGGGGGGGTGGGACTCTACGAGCAGTACTTC.